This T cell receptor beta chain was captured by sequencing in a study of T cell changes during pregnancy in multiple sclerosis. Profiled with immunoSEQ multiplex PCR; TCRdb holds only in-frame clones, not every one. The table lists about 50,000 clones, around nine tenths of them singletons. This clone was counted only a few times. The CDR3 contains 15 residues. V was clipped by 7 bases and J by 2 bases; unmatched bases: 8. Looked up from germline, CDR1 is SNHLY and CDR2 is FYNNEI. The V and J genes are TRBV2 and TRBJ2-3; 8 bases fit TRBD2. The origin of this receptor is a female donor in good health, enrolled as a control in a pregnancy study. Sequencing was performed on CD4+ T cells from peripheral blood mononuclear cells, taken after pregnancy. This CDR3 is CASTREGRSTDTQYF. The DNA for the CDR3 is TGTGCCAGCACCCGGGAGGGACGGTCCACAGATACGCAGTATTTT.